These 23 T cell receptor beta chains were sequenced from one sample in a study of chemoradiotherapy in HPV16-positive cancers. Data came from immunoSEQ multiplex PCR; TCRdb stores just in-frame clones and leaves some out. This table holds some 14,000 clones, 55% to 75% found once. This specimen was collected from a patient who underwent chemoradiotherapy. The receptors were sampled from a human donor with HPV-associated anogenital cancer.

This chain uses TRBV5-8 with TRBJ2-7, with 9 bases matching TRBD1. Germline assignment: CDR1 SGHTS and CDR2 YDEGEE. With 6 bases clipped from V and 5 bases from J, the junction kept 6 bases outside the gene matches. CDR3 length: 13 amino acids. The chain's CDR3 is CASIRTGAHEQYF. The CDR3 coding sequence is TGTGCCAGCATTAGGACAGGGGCCCACGAGCAGTACTTC.

The V gene is TRBV7-8, the J gene TRBJ2-5, with D possibly TRBD2 on 5 matching bases. V shed 3 bases and J shed 0 bases, with 11 bases lying between them. Germline V gene data show CDR1 as SGHVS and CDR2 as FQNEAQ. This CDR3 is built from 15 residues. The CDR3 sequence is CASSLARRYQETQYF. CDR3 sequence (DNA): TGTGCCAGCAGCTTGGCAAGGAGGTACCAAGAGACCCAGTACTTC.

The chain couples TRBV9 to TRBJ1-4, with 8 bases fitting TRBD1. The germline V gene encodes CDR1 SGDLS and CDR2 YYNGEE. V shed 3 bases, J shed 8 bases, and the junction held 9 bases outside the gene matches. The CDR3 spans 15 residues. CDR3 sequence reads: CASSATHRGEEKLFF. The DNA of the CDR3 is TGTGCCAGCAGCGCAACTCACAGGGGGGAGGAAAAACTGTTTTTT. The full variable domain, its missing parts supplied by reference TRBV9 and TRBJ1-4, is DSGVTQTPKHLITATGQRVTLRCSPRSGDLSVYWYQQSLDQGLQFLIQYYNGEERAKGNILERFSAQQFPDLHSELNLSSLELGDSALYFCASSATHRGEEKLFFGSGTQLSVL.

The chain recombines TRBV27 with TRBJ1-2; the D gene is possibly TRBD1 (5 bases). Trimming took 4 bases from V and 5 from J, leaving 14 bases between them. The CDR3 loop spans 14 amino acids. Germline loops: CDR1 MNHEY, CDR2 SMNVEV (reference sequence). CDR3 in DNA: TGTGCCAGCAGTTCTAACAGGTTTTCGTATGGCTACACCTTC. Translating gives CASSSNRFSYGYTF.

This clone has just a few counts. This sequence joins TRBV11-2 and TRBJ2-7; 7 nucleotides agree with TRBD1. With 1 base clipped from V and 5 bases from J, the junction kept 5 bases outside the gene matches. CDR3 length equals 14 residues. The germline V gene encodes CDR1 SGHAT and CDR2 FQNNGV. Written as DNA, the CDR3 is TGTGCCAGCAGCTTAGGAGGGGGCAATGACGAGCAGTACTTC. This encodes CASSLGGGNDEQYF.

CDR3 coding DNA: TGTGCCAGCAGCCAAGGGACAGGGGGTAATCAGCCCCAGCATTTT. Amino acids: CASSQGTGGNQPQHF. This chain uses TRBV4-2 with TRBJ1-5; 10 bases agree with TRBD1. Germline V lookup: CDR1 LGHNA, CDR2 YNFKEQ. Trimming removed 1 base from V and 4 bases from J; junction bases left unmatched: 1. The CDR3 totals 15 residues.

The chain employs TRBV9 and TRBJ1-2; D not certain. Germline CDR1 reads SGDLS; CDR2 reads YYNGEE. The V gene lost 0 bases and the J gene lost 7 bases, with 13 bases spanning the gap. The CDR3 is made up of 14 amino acids. The CDR3 nucleotides are TGTGCCAGCAGCGTAGCGGGGTTCGGATCTGGCTACACCTTC. This gives the protein CASSVAGFGSGYTF.

The genes are TRBV7-9 and TRBJ1-5, with 7 positions matching TRBD1. CDR1 is SEHNR and CDR2 is FQNEAQ in the germline V gene (reference sequence). The CDR3 totals 15 residues. The V gene end was trimmed by 1 base and the J gene end by 8 bases; junction bases not matched to a gene: 8. The CDR3: CASSLGGRGEEPQHF. CDR3 bases: TGTGCCAGCAGCTTAGGGGGCAGGGGGGAAGAGCCCCAGCATTTT.

This clone was seen only a few times. The J gene is TRBJ1-2, the V gene TRBV14, with TRBD1 as a possible D gene (6 bases). CDR3 length equals 13 residues. With 7 bases removed from V and 4 bases from J, the gap between germline ends came to 13 bases. The germline V gene encodes CDR1 SGHDN and CDR2 FVKESK. Here the CDR3 DNA reads TGTGCCAGCACCTCGACAGGAGGCTATGGCTACACCTTC. This sequence encodes CASTSTGGYGYTF.

This clone has more than one count but fewer than ten. The chain uses TRBV28 and TRBJ1-4, with unresolved D. Deletions cut 6 bases from V and 3 bases from J, with 14 bases between. CDR1 is MDHEN and CDR2 is SYDVKM in the germline V gene. CDR3 length: 15 residues. CDR3 region: CASSLQRAPNEKLFF. In DNA, the CDR3 is TGTGCCAGCAGCCTACAAAGAGCCCCTAATGAAAAACTGTTTTTT.

V is TRBV4-1 and J is TRBJ2-7; 8 bases line up with TRBD1. Germline V gene sequence: CDR1 MGHRA, CDR2 YSYEKL. V lost 0 bases, J lost 4 bases, and 5 bases stayed unmatched. This CDR3 has 15 amino acids. The CDR3 nucleotides read TGCGCCAGCAGCCAAGAAGGACAGGGAGGTTACGAGCAGTACTTC. This encodes CASSQEGQGGYEQYF.

The rearrangement links TRBV7-2 to TRBJ1-1; the D gene is possibly TRBD1 (5 bases). This CDR3 has 13 amino acids. The V end was cut by 1 base, the J end by 4 bases, with 7 bases between. CDR1 and CDR2 (germline): SGHTA, FQGNSA. The DNA for the CDR3 is TGTGCCAGCAGCTTAGAGAGGGGCACTGAAGCTTTCTTT. Translation gives CASSLERGTEAFF.

Concerning this clone itself: Within the sample, other DNA sequences also encode this same CDR3. V is TRBV10-2 and J is TRBJ1-5; no clear D gene. This CDR3 is built from 15 residues. Germline loops: CDR1 WSHSY, CDR2 SAAADI. Trimming removed 3 bases from V and 0 bases from J, with 9 bases in between. CDR3 sequence: CASSDAGYSNQPQHF. CDR3 DNA: TGCGCCAGCAGTGATGCGGGTTATAGCAATCAGCCCCAGCATTTT.

CDR3 amino acids: CASSSRTGFGTDTQYF. DNA of the CDR3: TGTGCCAGCAGCTCGCGGACAGGGTTTGGTACAGATACGCAGTATTTT. The V gene is TRBV11-2, the J gene TRBJ2-3; 8 nucleotides agree with TRBD1. Germline-derived CDR1 and CDR2 are SGHAT and FQNNGV. V gave up 4 bases and J gave up 3 bases; unmatched junction bases: 9. The CDR3 is 16 amino acids.

This chain joins TRBV5-8 and TRBJ2-1, with TRBD2 identical over 9 bases. The germline V gene encodes CDR1 SGHTS and CDR2 YDEGEE. The V gene end was trimmed by 4 bases and the J gene end by 4 bases; junction bases not matched to a gene: 6. The CDR3 is 15 residues long. CDR3 DNA: TGTGCCAGCAGCAAAGGACTAGCGTCTTACAATGAGCAGTTCTTC. It yields the protein CASSKGLASYNEQFF. The variable domain in full, with the rest retrieved from reference TRBV5-8 and TRBJ2-1, is EAGVTQSPTHLIKTRGQQATLRCSPISGHTSVYWYQQALGLGLQFLLWYDEGEERNRGNFPPRFSGRQFPNYSSELNVNALELEDSALYLCASSKGLASYNEQFFGPGTRLTVL.

The rearrangement uses TRBV7-9 and TRBJ2-1, with TRBD2 matching over 7 bases. J was trimmed by 3 bases and V by 5 bases; bases with no gene match: 7. There are 15 residues in the CDR3. Germline V CDR1 and CDR2: SEHNR, FQNEAQ (reference sequence). CDR3 sequence reads: CASSMGRGDYNEQFF. The CDR3 DNA reads as TGTGCCAGCAGCATGGGACGGGGGGACTACAATGAGCAGTTCTTC.

The chain recombines TRBV5-6 with TRBJ1-2; the D is unclear. The CDR3 runs 13 residues. The germline V gene has CDR1 SGHDT and CDR2 YYEEEE. Trimming took 3 bases from V and 3 from J, leaving 9 bases between them. The CDR3 coding sequence is TGTGCCAGCAGCTGGAGGGCGGACTATGGCTACACCTTC. It encodes CASSWRADYGYTF.

To note about this clone: Without the conserved terminal phenylalanine or tryptophan, this CDR3 likely stems from a read error. Because the CDR3's place on the DNA is in doubt, the DNA is left out and the CDR3 is given as listed by TCRdb. This sequence joins TRBV6-5 and TRBJ2-6; the D call TRBD1 from the table was never checked on the DNA. Termini included, the CDR3 measures 10 amino acids. Germline V gene lookup returns CDR1 MNHEY and CDR2 SVGAGI. CDR3 sequence: CASTFGQERA.

This clone has just a few counts. This chain uses TRBV2 with TRBJ1-2; a possible D gene is TRBD1 (6 bases). This CDR3 has 13 residues. V lost 5 bases to trimming and J lost 2 bases, with 9 bases between them. Germline V gives CDR1 SNHLY, CDR2 FYNNEI. The CDR3 coding sequence is TGTGCCAGCAGTTCGGACAGCAACTATGGCTACACCTTC. Translation gives CASSSDSNYGYTF. The whole variable domain, filled in from reference TRBV2 and TRBJ1-2, reads EPEVTQTPSHQVTQMGQEVILRCVPISNHLYFYWYRQILGQKVEFLVSFYNNEISEKSEIFDDQFSVERPDGSNFTLKIRSTKLEDSAMYFCASSSDSNYGYTFGSGTRLTVV.

The V and J genes are TRBV27 and TRBJ1-5, with a weak D call TRBD1 (5 bases). The V end was cut by 4 bases, the J end by 5 bases, with 18 bases between. The CDR3 totals 16 residues. Germline CDR1 reads MNHEY; CDR2 reads SMNVEV (reference sequence). This CDR3 is CASSSSRRDGYQPQHF. The CDR3 DNA reads as TGTGCCAGCAGTTCCTCGAGGCGGGACGGATATCAGCCCCAGCATTTT.

CDR3 DNA: TGTGCCAGCAGCCAAGAAGCCAGCGAGCAGTACTTC. Protein sequence: CASSQEASEQYF. This sequence joins TRBV4-2 and TRBJ2-7; unclear D gene. V was pared by 0 bases and J by 6 bases, with 6 bases between. The CDR3 runs 12 residues. Germline CDR1 LGHNA, CDR2 YNFKEQ.

The genes are TRBV28 and TRBJ1-5; D not certain. Germline loops: CDR1 MDHEN, CDR2 SYDVKM. The CDR3 consists of 18 residues. The V end was cut by 3 bases, the J end by 6 bases, with 24 bases between. The CDR3 spells CASSFPHRSGAGGQPQHF. The CDR3 bases are TGTGCCAGCAGTTTCCCTCATAGATCCGGTGCGGGCGGTCAGCCCCAGCATTTT.

The chain combines TRBV2 with TRBJ2-7, with D unclear. Germline-derived CDR1 and CDR2 are SNHLY and FYNNEI. This CDR3 is built from 15 residues. The V end was cut by 6 bases, the J end by 0 bases, with 15 bases between. CDR3 bases: TGTGCCAGCAGGGGCAGGCTATATCTCTCCTACGAGCAGTACTTC. Its translation is CASRGRLYLSYEQYF.